These T cell receptor beta chains were read from a single sample in a study of vaccination effects on CD4 cells after COVID-19. Their antigens remain unidentified. Measured with immunoSEQ multiplex PCR; TCRdb has only the in-frame clones, and not every one. The repertoire holds tens of thousands of clones, roughly 70% seen once, with about a sixth in the top ten. Sequencing was performed on CD4+ T cells from PBMCs cultured with SARS-CoV-2 spike peptides, taken before COVID-19 vaccination. These receptors all stem from a human donor who received a COVID-19 vaccine. The CDR3 runs from the conserved cysteine through the conserved F or W. D genes are given only for firm matches. Part of the rows lack a size; the others show once, few, many or a class for expanded clones.

clone size,D gene,V gene,CDR3 length,J gene,CDR3 DNA,CDR3 protein
few,TRBD1,TRBV19,14,TRBJ1-5,TGTGCCAGTAATACTGACAGGGTGTATCAGCCCCAGCATTTT,CASNTDRVYQPQHF
NA,TRBD1,TRBV5-1,16,TRBJ2-5,TGCGCCAGCAGCTTAAATCCCGGACAGGGAGGCGAGACCCAGTACTTC,CASSLNPGQGGETQYF
few,NA,TRBV30,12,TRBJ1-1,TGTGCCACAGAGGGGTGGAGCACTGAAGCTTTCTTT,CATEGWSTEAFF
once,TRBD1,TRBV28,14,TRBJ1-1,TGTGCCAGCAGCACGGGACAGATGAACACTGAAGCTTTCTTT,CASSTGQMNTEAFF
NA,TRBD2,TRBV5-5,16,TRBJ2-7,TGTGCCAGCAGCTTCGGCGTAGCGGGGGGGCTGGGGGAGCAGTACTTC,CASSFGVAGGLGEQYF
NA,NA,TRBV3-1/TRBV3-2,13,TRBJ1-5,TGTGCCAGCAGCCAGACAGACAATCAGCCCCAGCATTTT,CASSQTDNQPQHF
NA,NA,TRBV6-2/TRBV6-3,12,TRBJ1-2,TGTGCCAGCAGTTACCGGCCGTATGGCTACACCTTC,CASSYRPYGYTF
once,NA,TRBV6-5,13,TRBJ1-2,TGTGCCAGCAGTTACTCGGGGGGCGGTGGCTACACCTTC,CASSYSGGGGYTF
NA,TRBD1,TRBV7-9,16,TRBJ2-5,TGTGCCAGCAGCTTAGATGGACAGGGGGCCAGAGAGACCCAGTACTTC,CASSLDGQGARETQYF
NA,NA,TRBV5-1,15,TRBJ2-7,TGCGCCAGCAGGAACAATGCAGGGGTTCCCTACGAGCAGTACTTC,CASRNNAGVPYEQYF
NA,NA,TRBV5-4,16,TRBJ1-3,TGTGCCAGCAGCTTGGCGGGGGGTTTCTCTGGAAACACCATATATTTT,CASSLAGGFSGNTIYF
NA,NA,TRBV7-9,14,TRBJ1-6,TGTGCCAGCAGCTTACGGGCCGAGCTCTCACCCCTCCACTTT,CASSLRAELSPLHF
NA,TRBD1,TRBV6-5,14,TRBJ2-7,TGTGCCAGCAGTCTCGGGACAGGGGTGACCGAGCAGTACTTC,CASSLGTGVTEQYF